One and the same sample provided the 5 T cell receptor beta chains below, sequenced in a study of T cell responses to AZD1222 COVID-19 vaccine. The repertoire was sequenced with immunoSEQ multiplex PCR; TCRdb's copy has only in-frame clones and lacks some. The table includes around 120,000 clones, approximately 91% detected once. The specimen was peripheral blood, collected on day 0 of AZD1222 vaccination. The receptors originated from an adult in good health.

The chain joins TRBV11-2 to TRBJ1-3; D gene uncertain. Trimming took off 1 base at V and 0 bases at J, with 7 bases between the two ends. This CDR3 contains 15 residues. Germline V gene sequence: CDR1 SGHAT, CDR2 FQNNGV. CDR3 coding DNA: TGTGCCAGCAGCTTAGGTGCGAACTCTGGAAACACCATATATTTT. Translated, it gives CASSLGANSGNTIYF.

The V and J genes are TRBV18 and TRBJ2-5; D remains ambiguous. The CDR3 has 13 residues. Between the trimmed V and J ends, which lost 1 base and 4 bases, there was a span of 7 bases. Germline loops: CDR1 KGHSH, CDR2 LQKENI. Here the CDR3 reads CASSPQLGETQYF. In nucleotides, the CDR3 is TGTGCCAGCTCACCACAGTTGGGAGAGACCCAGTACTTC.

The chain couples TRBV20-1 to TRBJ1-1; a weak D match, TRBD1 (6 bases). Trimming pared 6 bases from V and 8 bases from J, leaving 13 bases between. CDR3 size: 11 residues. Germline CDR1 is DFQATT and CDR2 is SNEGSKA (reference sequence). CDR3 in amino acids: CSAAGGTEAFF. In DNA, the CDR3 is TGCAGTGCGGCGGGAGGGACAGAAGCTTTCTTT.

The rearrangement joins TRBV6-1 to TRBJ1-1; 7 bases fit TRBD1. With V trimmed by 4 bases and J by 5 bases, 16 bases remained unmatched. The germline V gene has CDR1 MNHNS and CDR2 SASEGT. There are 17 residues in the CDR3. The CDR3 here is CASSGGAGGLLRTEAFF. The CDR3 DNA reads TGTGCCAGCAGTGGAGGGGCAGGGGGTCTATTGAGGACTGAAGCTTTCTTT.

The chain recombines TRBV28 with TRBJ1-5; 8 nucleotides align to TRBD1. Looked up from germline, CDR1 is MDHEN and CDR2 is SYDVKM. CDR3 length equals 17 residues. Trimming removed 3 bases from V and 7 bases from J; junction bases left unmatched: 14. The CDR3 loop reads CASSFIGQGRRGQPQHF. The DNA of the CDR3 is TGTGCCAGCAGTTTTATAGGACAGGGAAGAAGAGGGCAGCCCCAGCATTTT. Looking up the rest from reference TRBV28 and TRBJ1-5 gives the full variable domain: DVKVTQSSRYLVKRTGEKVFLECVQDMDHENMFWYRQDPGLGLRLIYFSYDVKMKEKGDIPEGYSVSREKKERFSLILESASTNQTSMYLCASSFIGQGRRGQPQHFGDGTRLSIL.